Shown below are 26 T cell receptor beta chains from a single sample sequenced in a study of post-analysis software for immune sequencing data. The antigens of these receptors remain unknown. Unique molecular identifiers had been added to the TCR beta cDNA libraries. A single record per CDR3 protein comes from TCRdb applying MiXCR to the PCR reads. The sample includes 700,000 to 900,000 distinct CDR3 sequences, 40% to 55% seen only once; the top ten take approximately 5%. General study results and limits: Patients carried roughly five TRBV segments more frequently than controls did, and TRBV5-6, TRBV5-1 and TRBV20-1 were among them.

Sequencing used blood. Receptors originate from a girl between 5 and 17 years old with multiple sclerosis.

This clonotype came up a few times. CDR3 nucleotide sequence: TGTGCCAGCAGTGAATTAGGCGGGAGCACAGATACGCAGTATTTT. It encodes CASSELGGSTDTQYF. The gene calls are TRBV25-1 and TRBJ2-3; D perhaps matches TRBD2 (5 bases). V was pared by 1 base and J by 0 bases, with 8 bases between. The CDR3 covers 15 residues. Germline CDR1 and CDR2: MGHDK and SYGVNS.

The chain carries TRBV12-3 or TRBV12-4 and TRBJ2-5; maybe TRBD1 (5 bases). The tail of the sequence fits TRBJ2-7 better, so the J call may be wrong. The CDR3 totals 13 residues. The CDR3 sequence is CASGLGPPYEQYF. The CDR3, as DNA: TGTGCCAGCGGGCTGGGGCCTCCCTACGAGCAGTACTTC.

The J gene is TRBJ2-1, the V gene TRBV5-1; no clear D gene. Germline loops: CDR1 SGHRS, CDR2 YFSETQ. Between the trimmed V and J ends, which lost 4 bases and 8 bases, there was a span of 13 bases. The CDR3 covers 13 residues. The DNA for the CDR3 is TGCGCCAGCAGCCCCGACGGGTGGGATGAGCAGTTCTTC. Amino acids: CASSPDGWDEQFF.

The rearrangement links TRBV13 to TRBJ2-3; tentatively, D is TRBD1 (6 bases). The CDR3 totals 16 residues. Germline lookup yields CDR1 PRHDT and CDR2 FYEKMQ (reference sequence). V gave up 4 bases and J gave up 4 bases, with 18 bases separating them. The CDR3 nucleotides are TGTGCCAGCAGCTCCCTGAGGACAGAGGTCCCAGATACGCAGTATTTT. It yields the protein CASSSLRTEVPDTQYF.

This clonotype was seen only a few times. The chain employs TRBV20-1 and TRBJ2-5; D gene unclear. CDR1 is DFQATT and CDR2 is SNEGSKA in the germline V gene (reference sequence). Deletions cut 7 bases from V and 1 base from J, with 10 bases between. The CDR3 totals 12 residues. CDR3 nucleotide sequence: TGCAGTGGGGAAAGCTCCCAAGAGACCCAGTACTTC. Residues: CSGESSQETQYF.

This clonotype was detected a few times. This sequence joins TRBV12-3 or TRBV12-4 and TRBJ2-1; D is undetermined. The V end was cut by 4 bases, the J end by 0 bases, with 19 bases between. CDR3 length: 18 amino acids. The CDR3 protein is CASSSSSPPVSSYNEQFF. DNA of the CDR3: TGTGCCAGCAGTTCCTCCAGCCCCCCGGTAAGCTCCTACAATGAGCAGTTCTTC.

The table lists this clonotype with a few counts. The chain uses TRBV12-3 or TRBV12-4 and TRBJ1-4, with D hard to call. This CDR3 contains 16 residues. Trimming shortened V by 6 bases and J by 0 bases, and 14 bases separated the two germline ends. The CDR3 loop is CASSRRGGTTNEKLFF. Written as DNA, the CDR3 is TGTGCCAGCAGCCGCCGGGGTGGGACAACTAATGAAAAACTGTTTTTT.

The CDR3 is CASVSRVDNEQFF. CDR3 sequence (DNA): TGTGCCAGCGTATCCAGGGTGGACAATGAGCAGTTCTTC. The chain has TRBV13 and TRBJ2-1, with D possibly TRBD1 on 5 matching bases. The CDR3 length is 13 residues. Trimming cost V 8 bases and J 5 bases, with 13 bases left between them. CDR1 and CDR2 (germline): PRHDT, FYEKMQ (reference sequence).

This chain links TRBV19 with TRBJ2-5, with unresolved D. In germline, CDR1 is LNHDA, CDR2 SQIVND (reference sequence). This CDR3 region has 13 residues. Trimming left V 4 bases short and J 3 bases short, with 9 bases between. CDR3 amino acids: CASSNGVEETQYF. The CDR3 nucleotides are TGTGCCAGTAGTAACGGAGTTGAAGAGACCCAGTACTTC.

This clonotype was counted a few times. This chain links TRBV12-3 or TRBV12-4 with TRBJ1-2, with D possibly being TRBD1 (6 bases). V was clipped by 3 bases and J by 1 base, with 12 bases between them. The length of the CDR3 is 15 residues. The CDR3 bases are TGTGCCAGCAGTTTCGGGAGGGGGGGTAACTATGGCTACACCTTC. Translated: CASSFGRGGNYGYTF.

The CDR3 loop is CATSDLLAGDGNEQFF. CDR3 nucleotide sequence: TGTGCCACCAGTGACCTACTAGCGGGAGATGGCAATGAGCAGTTCTTC. J is TRBJ2-1 and V is TRBV24-1; 11 bases agree with TRBD2. CDR1 KGHDR and CDR2 SFDVKD come from the germline V gene. Unmatched junction bases numbered 7, after V lost 4 bases and J lost 6 bases. The CDR3 length is 16 residues.

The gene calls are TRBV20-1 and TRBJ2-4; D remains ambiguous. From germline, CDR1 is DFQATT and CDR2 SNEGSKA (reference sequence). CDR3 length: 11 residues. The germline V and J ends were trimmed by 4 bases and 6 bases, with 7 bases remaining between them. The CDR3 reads CSAIPLNIQYF. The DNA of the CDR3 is TGCAGTGCTATCCCTCTAAACATTCAGTACTTC.

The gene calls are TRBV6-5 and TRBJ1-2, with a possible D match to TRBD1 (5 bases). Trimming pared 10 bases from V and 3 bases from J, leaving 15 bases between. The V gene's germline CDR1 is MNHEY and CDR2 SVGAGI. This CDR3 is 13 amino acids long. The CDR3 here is CATGKGHDYGYTF. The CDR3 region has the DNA TGTGCCACCGGGAAGGGGCACGACTATGGCTACACCTTC.

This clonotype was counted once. The chain's CDR3 is CASRRTSGRVVGDEQFF. The CDR3 region has the DNA TGTGCCAGCAGGAGGACTAGCGGGAGGGTGGTCGGCGATGAGCAGTTCTTC. This rearrangement joins TRBV11-2 to TRBJ2-1; TRBD2 agrees at 15 bases. This CDR3 region has 17 residues. V trimming: 6 bases; J trimming: 8 bases; junction bases outside the gene matches: 11. Germline V gene sequence: CDR1 SGHAT, CDR2 FQNNGV.

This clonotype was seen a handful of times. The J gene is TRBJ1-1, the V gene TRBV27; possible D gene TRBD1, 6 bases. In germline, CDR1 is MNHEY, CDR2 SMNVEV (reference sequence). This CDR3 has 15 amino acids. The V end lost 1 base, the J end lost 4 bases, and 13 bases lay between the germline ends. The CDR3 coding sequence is TGTGCCAGCAGTTTATTTGGGGGCGGAATCACTGAAGCTTTCTTT. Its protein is CASSLFGGGITEAFF.

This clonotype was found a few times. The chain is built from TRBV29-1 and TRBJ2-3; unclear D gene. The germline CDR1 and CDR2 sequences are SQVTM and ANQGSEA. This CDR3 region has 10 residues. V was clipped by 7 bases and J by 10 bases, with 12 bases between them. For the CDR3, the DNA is TGCAGCGCGGCGCACGGTGCGCAGTATTTT. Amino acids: CSAAHGAQYF.

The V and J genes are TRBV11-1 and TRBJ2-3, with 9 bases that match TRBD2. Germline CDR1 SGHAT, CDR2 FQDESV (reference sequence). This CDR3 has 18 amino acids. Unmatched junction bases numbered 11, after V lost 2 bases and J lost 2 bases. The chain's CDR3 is CASSLRSRRTSATDTQYF. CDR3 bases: TGTGCCAGCAGCTTACGTTCCCGGCGGACTAGCGCCACAGATACGCAGTATTTT.

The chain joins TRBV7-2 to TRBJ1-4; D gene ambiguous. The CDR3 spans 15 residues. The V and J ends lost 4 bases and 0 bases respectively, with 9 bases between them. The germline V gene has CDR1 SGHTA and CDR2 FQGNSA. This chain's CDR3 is CASSYRLATNEKLFF. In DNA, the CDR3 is TGTGCCAGCAGCTACCGACTCGCAACTAATGAAAAACTGTTTTTT.

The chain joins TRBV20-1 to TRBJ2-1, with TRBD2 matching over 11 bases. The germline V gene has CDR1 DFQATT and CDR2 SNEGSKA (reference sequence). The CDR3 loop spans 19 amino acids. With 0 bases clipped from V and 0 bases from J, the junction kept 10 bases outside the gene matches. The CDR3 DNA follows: TGCAGTGCTAGAGAGCCCCATTTAGGACTAGCGGGCTCCTACAATGAGCAGTTCTTC. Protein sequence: CSAREPHLGLAGSYNEQFF.

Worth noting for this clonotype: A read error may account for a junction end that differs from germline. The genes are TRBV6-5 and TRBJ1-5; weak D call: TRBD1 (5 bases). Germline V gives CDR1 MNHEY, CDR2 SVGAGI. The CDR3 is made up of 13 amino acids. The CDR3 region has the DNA TGTGCCAGCAGTTACGGGGGGAATCAGCCCCGGCATTTT. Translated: CASSYGGNQPRHF.

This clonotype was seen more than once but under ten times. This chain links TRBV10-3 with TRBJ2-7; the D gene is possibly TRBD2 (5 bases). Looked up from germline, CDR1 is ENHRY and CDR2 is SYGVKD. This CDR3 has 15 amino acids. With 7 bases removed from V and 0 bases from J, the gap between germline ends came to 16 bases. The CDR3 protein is CAIMEDGISSYEQYF. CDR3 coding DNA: TGTGCCATCATGGAGGATGGAATCAGCTCCTACGAGCAGTACTTC.

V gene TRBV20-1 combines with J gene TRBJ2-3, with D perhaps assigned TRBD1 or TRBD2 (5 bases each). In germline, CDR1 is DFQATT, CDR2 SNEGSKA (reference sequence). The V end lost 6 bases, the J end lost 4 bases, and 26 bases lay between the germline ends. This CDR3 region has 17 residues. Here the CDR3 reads CSAKKRSGTAYPDTQYF. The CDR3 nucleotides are TGCAGTGCCAAAAAAAGATCCGGGACCGCATACCCAGATACGCAGTATTTT.

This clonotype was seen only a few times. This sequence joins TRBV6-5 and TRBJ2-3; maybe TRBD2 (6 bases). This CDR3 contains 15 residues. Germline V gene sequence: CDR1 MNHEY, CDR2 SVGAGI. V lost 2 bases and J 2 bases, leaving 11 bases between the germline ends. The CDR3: CASSYVGSATDTQYF. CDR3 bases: TGTGCCAGCAGTTACGTCGGGAGTGCCACAGATACGCAGTATTTT.

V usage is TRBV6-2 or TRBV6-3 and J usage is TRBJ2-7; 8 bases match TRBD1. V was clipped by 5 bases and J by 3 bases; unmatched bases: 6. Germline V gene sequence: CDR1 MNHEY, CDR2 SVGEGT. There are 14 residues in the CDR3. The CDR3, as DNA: TGTGCCAGCAGTCAACTTACAGGGGGCTACGAGCAGTACTTC. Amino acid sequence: CASSQLTGGYEQYF.

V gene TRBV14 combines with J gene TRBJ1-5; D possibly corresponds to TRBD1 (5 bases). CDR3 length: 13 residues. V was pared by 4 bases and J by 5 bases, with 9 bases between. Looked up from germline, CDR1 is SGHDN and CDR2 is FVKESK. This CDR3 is CASSPGLHQPQHF. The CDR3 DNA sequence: TGTGCCAGCAGCCCAGGGCTCCATCAGCCCCAGCATTTT.

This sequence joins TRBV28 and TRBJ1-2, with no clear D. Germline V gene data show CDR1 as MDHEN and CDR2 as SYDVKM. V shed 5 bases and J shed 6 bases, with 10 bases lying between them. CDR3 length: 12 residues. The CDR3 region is CASSRYPNGYTF. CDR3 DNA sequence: TGTGCCAGCAGTCGCTACCCTAATGGCTACACCTTC.